One and the same sample provided the 25 T cell receptor beta chains below, sequenced in a study of T cell responses to AZD1222 COVID-19 vaccine. Produced via immunoSEQ multiplex PCR; TCRdb's table is partial and in-frame only. The sample has over 65,000 clones, around 90% seen once. This sample comprised peripheral blood, obtained on day 0 of MenACWY control vaccination. The receptors here all came from an adult in good health.

The chain employs TRBV5-5 and TRBJ1-2, with 8 bases identical to TRBD1. V lost 4 bases, J lost 3 bases, and 8 bases stayed unmatched. CDR1 is SGHKS and CDR2 is YYEKEE in the germline V gene (reference sequence). This CDR3 is 15 amino acids long. CDR3 sequence: CASSPRTGSHYGYTF. CDR3 nucleotides: TGTGCCAGCAGCCCGCGGACAGGGTCCCACTATGGCTACACCTTC.

The CDR3 coding sequence is TGTGCCAGCAGTCCCCCCGCAGGGTGGGATCAGCCCCAGCATTTT. Amino acid sequence: CASSPPAGWDQPQHF. The V call is TRBV28, the J call TRBJ1-5; possibly TRBD1 for D (5 bases). Looked up from germline, CDR1 is MDHEN and CDR2 is SYDVKM. The V end was cut by 5 bases, the J end by 5 bases, with 16 bases between. The CDR3 loop spans 15 amino acids. The complete variable domain, with remaining parts taken from reference TRBV28 and TRBJ1-5, reads DVKVTQSSRYLVKRTGEKVFLECVQDMDHENMFWYRQDPGLGLRLIYFSYDVKMKEKGDIPEGYSVSREKKERFSLILESASTNQTSMYLCASSPPAGWDQPQHFGDGTRLSIL.

The genes are TRBV7-2 and TRBJ1-2; unclear D gene. The CDR3 spans 15 residues. The V gene lost 5 bases and the J gene lost 3 bases, with 16 bases spanning the gap. The germline CDR1 and CDR2 sequences are SGHTA and FQGNSA. CDR3 nucleotides: TGTGCCAGCAGCCCCCGGGCCGCGAAGGACTATGGCTACACCTTC. It is translated as CASSPRAAKDYGYTF.

The V and J genes are TRBV28 and TRBJ2-2; D not resolved. The CDR3 length is 14 residues. Germline V gives CDR1 MDHEN, CDR2 SYDVKM. V dropped 6 bases and J dropped 2 bases, with 10 bases sitting between them. The CDR3 DNA follows: TGTGCCAGCAGAGAGACGGGTAACACCGGGGAGCTGTTTTTT. It yields the protein CASRETGNTGELFF.

The V and J genes are TRBV11-1 and TRBJ2-5; no firm D call. The CDR3 has 16 amino acids. The germline V gene has CDR1 SGHAT and CDR2 FQDESV (reference sequence). Trimming cost V 6 bases and J 2 bases, with 19 bases left between them. This CDR3 is CASSPDQAGPQETQYF. CDR3 bases: TGTGCCAGCAGTCCCGACCAGGCAGGACCTCAAGAGACCCAGTACTTC.

Judged by abundance, this clone is medium-sized (0.01 to 0.1%). V usage is TRBV6-5 and J usage is TRBJ1-1; 7 bases agree with TRBD1. Germline V gene data show CDR1 as MNHEY and CDR2 as SVGAGI. With 4 bases clipped from V and 3 bases from J, the junction kept 8 bases outside the gene matches. The CDR3 is made up of 15 amino acids. Here the CDR3 DNA reads TGTGCCAGCAGTTGGGGGACAGTGCGGCACACTGAAGCTTTCTTT. It codes for CASSWGTVRHTEAFF.

This clone was observed once. The chain combines TRBV28 with TRBJ2-2; perhaps D is TRBD1 or TRBD2 (7 bases each). CDR1 and CDR2 (germline): MDHEN, SYDVKM. The CDR3 runs 15 residues. The V end lost 3 bases, the J end lost 5 bases, and 13 bases lay between the germline ends. CDR3 sequence (DNA): TGTGCCAGCAGTTTGGGGCAGGGGGGGACCGGGGAGCTGTTTTTT. Translation gives CASSLGQGGTGELFF.

There are a few counts of this clone. The chain carries TRBV18 and TRBJ2-7, with D tentatively TRBD2 (5 bases). CDR1 is KGHSH, CDR2 LQKENI, per germline. V was pared by 3 bases and J by 5 bases, with 20 bases between. The CDR3 contains 16 residues. CDR3 residues: CASSPPAVGSRDEQYF. The CDR3 DNA sequence: TGTGCCAGCTCACCCCCCGCTGTGGGGAGTCGAGACGAGCAGTACTTC.

The chain uses TRBV28 and TRBJ2-1, with D tentatively TRBD2 (5 bases). The germline V and J ends were trimmed by 6 bases and 7 bases, with 16 bases remaining between them. CDR3 length: 14 residues. CDR1 and CDR2 (germline): MDHEN, SYDVKM. CDR3 DNA: TGTGCCAGCAGCCTTGGGCGGGCGGATAATGAGCAGTTCTTC. Amino acids: CASSLGRADNEQFF. The variable domain in full, completed from reference TRBV28 and TRBJ2-1, reads DVKVTQSSRYLVKRTGEKVFLECVQDMDHENMFWYRQDPGLGLRLIYFSYDVKMKEKGDIPEGYSVSREKKERFSLILESASTNQTSMYLCASSLGRADNEQFFGPGTRLTVL.

The rearrangement joins TRBV7-8 to TRBJ2-1; D is possibly TRBD1 (5 bases). This CDR3 has 13 residues. Trimming shortened V by 1 base and J by 6 bases, and 7 bases separated the two germline ends. The germline CDR1 and CDR2 sequences are SGHVS and FQNEAQ. CDR3: CASSLGGFNEQFF. The CDR3 coding sequence is TGTGCCAGCAGCTTAGGGGGCTTCAATGAGCAGTTCTTC.

The V gene is TRBV28, the J gene TRBJ2-3; D possibly corresponds to TRBD1 (6 bases). This CDR3 is built from 14 residues. The V gene lost 3 bases and the J gene lost 4 bases, with 11 bases spanning the gap. Germline loops: CDR1 MDHEN, CDR2 SYDVKM. CDR3: CASSLSQGSDTQYF. CDR3 DNA sequence: TGTGCCAGCAGTTTGTCACAGGGATCAGATACGCAGTATTTT. Full variable domain (remainder filled in from reference TRBV28 and TRBJ2-3): DVKVTQSSRYLVKRTGEKVFLECVQDMDHENMFWYRQDPGLGLRLIYFSYDVKMKEKGDIPEGYSVSREKKERFSLILESASTNQTSMYLCASSLSQGSDTQYFGPGTRLTVL.

The V and J genes are TRBV12-3 or TRBV12-4 and TRBJ1-1; D is unclear. The CDR3 is 11 residues long. V was pared by 6 bases and J by 7 bases, with 9 bases between. CDR3 DNA: TGTGCCAGCAGCACCGGATTTGAAGCTTTCTTT. Amino acids: CASSTGFEAFF.

The V gene is TRBV27, the J gene TRBJ1-2; possible D gene TRBD1, 6 bases. Germline CDR1 MNHEY, CDR2 SMNVEV (reference sequence). The CDR3 runs 14 residues. The ends were cut back, 3 bases at V and 4 bases at J, with 12 bases in the middle. CDR3 residues: CASSFSGGGYGYTF. The CDR3 coding sequence is TGTGCCAGCAGTTTCTCGGGGGGCGGCTATGGCTACACCTTC.

The chain employs TRBV4-3 and TRBJ1-5; 8 bases match TRBD1. Looked up from germline, CDR1 is LGHNA and CDR2 is YSLEER. The CDR3 is made up of 18 amino acids. Unmatched junction bases numbered 12, after V lost 4 bases and J lost 1 base. CDR3 residues: CASSRTLGQGKSNQPQHF. The CDR3 DNA reads as TGCGCCAGCAGCCGAACCCTCGGACAGGGTAAGAGCAATCAGCCCCAGCATTTT.

The gene calls are TRBV10-3 and TRBJ2-1; TRBD2 agrees at 7 bases. CDR3 length equals 15 residues. V lost 7 bases and J lost 8; bases outside the gene matches: 14. CDR1 and CDR2 from the germline V gene are ENHRY and SYGVKD. This CDR3 reads CAIKHTSEIGDEQFF. CDR3 DNA: TGTGCCATCAAACACACTAGCGAGATTGGCGATGAGCAGTTCTTC.

V usage is TRBV11-3 and J usage is TRBJ2-2; either TRBD1 or TRBD2 may supply D (6 bases each). Germline V gene sequence: CDR1 SGHNT, CDR2 YENEEA. CDR3 length: 13 amino acids. Trimming took off 5 bases at V and 9 bases at J, with 13 bases between the two ends. CDR3 sequence (DNA): TGTGCCAGCAGCGGAGGAGGGGGACGGGAGCTGTTTTTT. It codes for CASSGGGGRELFF.

The rearrangement links TRBV29-1 to TRBJ2-1; TRBD2 matches at 13 bases. Germline CDR1 is SQVTM and CDR2 is ANQGSEA. After removal of 6 bases from V and 6 bases from J, the junction contained 11 bases not matched to a gene. The CDR3 contains 16 residues. CDR3 sequence: CSVPSPGTSGINEQFF. The CDR3 DNA reads TGCAGCGTCCCCTCGCCTGGGACTAGCGGGATCAATGAGCAGTTCTTC.

The chain carries TRBV12-3 or TRBV12-4 and TRBJ2-2; 7 positions agree with TRBD1. With 10 bases clipped from V and 4 bases from J, the junction kept 6 bases outside the gene matches. CDR3 size: 13 residues. CDR3 coding DNA: TGTGCCACCAGAACAGGGGTCACCGGGGAGCTGTTTTTT. Its translation: CATRTGVTGELFF.

The V and J genes are TRBV7-2 and TRBJ1-6; TRBD1 might be the D (5 bases). V was trimmed by 2 bases and J by 3 bases, leaving 8 bases between them. The length of the CDR3 is 15 residues. The germline V gene has CDR1 SGHTA and CDR2 FQGNSA. CDR3 bases: TGTGCCAGCAGCTTACGGGGCCTCTATAATTCACCCCTCCACTTT. This sequence encodes CASSLRGLYNSPLHF.

This clone was detected only a few times. The chain joins TRBV10-3 to TRBJ1-5; D uncertain. Germline loops: CDR1 ENHRY, CDR2 SYGVKD. The CDR3 has 12 amino acids. The V end lost 6 bases, the J end lost 3 bases, and 6 bases lay between the germline ends. In nucleotides, the CDR3 is TGTGCCATCAGGCAGGACAATCAGCCCCAGCATTTT. The encoded protein is CAIRQDNQPQHF.

This sequence joins TRBV29-1 and TRBJ2-1; 10 bases are a match to TRBD2. V lost 6 bases to trimming and J lost 7 bases; unmatched junction nucleotides: 9. The germline gives CDR1 SQVTM, CDR2 ANQGSEA. The CDR3 runs 14 residues. CDR3 in amino acids: CSVQREGRVNEQFF. In DNA form, the CDR3 reads TGCAGCGTCCAGCGGGAGGGCCGGGTTAATGAGCAGTTCTTC.

CDR3 DNA: TGTGCCAGTAGTACCACATCAACCGGGCCGGGGGAGACCCAGTACTTC. It translates to CASSTTSTGPGETQYF. The chain recombines TRBV19 with TRBJ2-5; D is perhaps TRBD2 (5 bases). V dropped 4 bases and J dropped 5 bases, with 20 bases sitting between them. The V gene's germline CDR1 is LNHDA and CDR2 SQIVND (reference sequence). The CDR3 is made up of 16 amino acids.

The chain employs TRBV10-1 and TRBJ1-5; 12 nucleotides match TRBD1. The ends lost 5 bases at V and 6 bases at J; junction bases unmatched: 5. The germline gives CDR1 WNHNN, CDR2 SYGVQD (reference sequence). This CDR3 region has 15 residues. In DNA, the CDR3 is TGCGCCAGCAGTCGGGACAGGGGGCGACGTCAGCCCCAGCATTTT. It yields the protein CASSRDRGRRQPQHF.

This sequence joins TRBV10-3 and TRBJ2-7; 14 bases line up with TRBD2. Germline lookup yields CDR1 ENHRY and CDR2 SYGVKD. Trimming removed 5 bases from V and 2 bases from J; junction bases left unmatched: 5. CDR3 length: 16 amino acids. The DNA for the CDR3 is TGTGCCATCAGTCGGACTAGCGGGAGGCTCCCCTACGAGCAGTACTTC. It translates to CAISRTSGRLPYEQYF.

The chain couples TRBV9 to TRBJ1-1; no clear D. CDR3 size: 17 residues. Germline values: CDR1 SGDLS, CDR2 YYNGEE. The ends were cut back, 0 bases at V and 0 bases at J, with 15 bases in the middle. CDR3 coding DNA: TGTGCCAGCAGCGTAGACCCCTTGAGTGGGGTGAACACTGAAGCTTTCTTT. Translating it yields CASSVDPLSGVNTEAFF.